This is a list of T cell receptor beta chains from one sample in a study of blood T cell repertoires in COVID-19. Clones were sequenced by immunoSEQ multiplex PCR, and TCRdb holds only the in-frame ones, with some missing. The sample records about 99,000 clones, about 89% being singletons. Input material: peripheral blood. The receptors here all came from a man aged 45 to 65 with acute or convalescent COVID-19. The CDR3 runs from the conserved cysteine through the conserved F or W. A D gene is named only where the DNA matches it firmly. The size entry is marked missing in some rows and otherwise reads once, few, many or a size class.

D,J,size,V,DNA,CDR3
TRBD1,TRBJ2-7,.,TRBV10-1,TGCGCCAGCAGTGAGATGGCAGGGGGTTCCTACGAGCAGTACTTC,CASSEMAGGSYEQYF
TRBD1,TRBJ1-1,.,TRBV28,TGTGCCAGCGTAGACAGGGGGCCGACTGAAGCTTTCTTT,CASVDRGPTEAFF
.,TRBJ2-7,.,TRBV6-6,TGTGCCAGCAGCCCAGGGGCCTACGAGCAGTACTTC,CASSPGAYEQYF
.,TRBJ1-2,.,TRBV19,TGTGCCAGTAAAGGACAGTCTAACTATGGCTACACCTTC,CASKGQSNYGYTF
TRBD2,TRBJ2-5,.,TRBV10-3,TGTGCCATCCGTCCGGGACTAGCGATCCAAAACCAAGAGACCCAGTACTTC,CAIRPGLAIQNQETQYF
.,TRBJ2-5,.,TRBV5-1,TGCGCCAGCAGCCCGGAGACAGGTTTGAGAGAGACCCAGTACTTC,CASSPETGLRETQYF
.,TRBJ1-3,.,TRBV23-1,TGCGCCATCTTGGCCCCGACTGGAAACACCATATATTTT,CAILAPTGNTIYF
TRBD1,TRBJ2-5,.,TRBV5-1,TGCGCCAGCAGCTTAGTGACAGGGGGCGACGAGACCCAGTACTTC,CASSLVTGGDETQYF
.,TRBJ2-7,.,TRBV7-9,TGTGCCAGCAGCCCCCCCGGAGGGACAGCCTACGAGCAGTACTTC,CASSPPGGTAYEQYF
TRBD1,TRBJ1-5,.,TRBV4-1,TGCGCCAGCAGCCCCGTTGGACAGGTTAGCAATCAGCCCCAGCATTTT,CASSPVGQVSNQPQHF
.,TRBJ2-7,.,TRBV5-1,TGCGCCAGCAGCTGGGGCCCGATAGCAGGGGCTGGTGAGCAGTACTTC,CASSWGPIAGAGEQYF
.,TRBJ2-5,.,TRBV4-2,TGTGCCAGCAGCCAAGAAGGGGAAAGCCCCAGCAGGGGAGAGACCCAGTACTTC,CASSQEGESPSRGETQYF
.,TRBJ2-7,.,TRBV19,TGTGCCAGTAGTATAGTTGCGGCATCCGAGCAGTACTTC,CASSIVAASEQYF
.,TRBJ1-5,once,TRBV18,TGTGCCAGCTCACCCTATACCGGGAAAAGCAATCAGCCCCAGCATTTT,CASSPYTGKSNQPQHF
.,TRBJ1-5,.,TRBV19,TGTGCCAGTAGCGGAGGGGGGGCTTGGGATCAGCCCCAGCATTTT,CASSGGGAWDQPQHF
.,TRBJ2-7,.,TRBV6-5,TGTGCCAGCACCCTAAGCGGCGAGCAGTACTTC,CASTLSGEQYF
TRBD1,TRBJ2-1,.,TRBV4-1,TGCGCCAGCAGCCACCGGGACAGGGGGTTTGATGAGCAGTTCTTC,CASSHRDRGFDEQFF
.,TRBJ2-3,.,TRBV5-1,TGCGCCAGCCGGAGCGCGGGAAGTAGCACAGATACGCAGTATTTT,CASRSAGSSTDTQYF
.,TRBJ1-2,.,TRBV14,TGTGCCAGCAGCCGCGACACCTACTATGGCTACACCTTC,CASSRDTYYGYTF
TRBD2,TRBJ2-1,.,TRBV7-8,TGTGCCAGCAGTGCTAGCGGGGGGAGCTCCTACAATGAGCAGTTCTTC,CASSASGGSSYNEQFF
.,TRBJ2-2,.,TRBV6-5,TGTGCCAGCAGCCGGGACACCTCGGGCACCGGGGAGCTGTTTTTT,CASSRDTSGTGELFF
TRBD2,TRBJ2-5,.,TRBV27,TGTGCCAGCAGTTTATTAGCGGGAGGACGAGAGACCCAGTACTTC,CASSLLAGGRETQYF
TRBD2,TRBJ2-1,.,TRBV11-2,TGTGCCAGCAGCTTAGGACTAGCCCCAAACAATGAGCAGTTCTTC,CASSLGLAPNNEQFF
TRBD2,TRBJ2-1,.,TRBV18,TGTGCCAGCTACCCGGGACTAGCGAAATCCTACAATGAGCAGTTCTTC,CASYPGLAKSYNEQFF
TRBD2,TRBJ2-3,.,TRBV5-1,TGCGCCAGCAGCTTGGGGCTAGCGGGCTCAGATACGCAGTATTTT,CASSLGLAGSDTQYF
TRBD2,TRBJ2-5,.,TRBV28,TGTGCCAGCAGTTTATCCTTCGGTAGCGGGAAGGAGACCCAGTACTTC,CASSLSFGSGKETQYF
.,TRBJ2-3,.,TRBV19,TGTGCCAGTAGTAACCGAGGAGGGGCTAGCACAGATACGCAGTATTTT,CASSNRGGASTDTQYF
TRBD1,TRBJ1-4,.,TRBV7-8,TGTGCCAGCGCGATGAAAGGGCACAGGGGGCAGGATGAAAAACTGTTTTTT,CASAMKGHRGQDEKLFF
.,TRBJ2-7,once,TRBV4-1,TGCGCCAGCAGCCGTCGGGTTCACTACGAGCAGTACTTC,CASSRRVHYEQYF
.,TRBJ2-7,.,TRBV7-8,TGTGCCAGCAGCTTGGGCGGATCAGGAGGGACCGTGGAGCAGTACTTC,CASSLGGSGGTVEQYF
.,TRBJ2-6,.,TRBV5-5,TGTGCCAGCAGCCGGAGTCCTGGGGCCAACGTCCTGACTTTC,CASSRSPGANVLTF
.,TRBJ2-6,.,TRBV11-2,TGTGCCAGCAGCCTAACAGGGTATGGGGCCAACGTCCTGACTTTC,CASSLTGYGANVLTF
.,TRBJ2-7,.,TRBV12-3/TRBV12-4,TGTGCCAGCGGACCAGGGGCTGGGTACGAGCAGTACTTC,CASGPGAGYEQYF
.,TRBJ2-7,.,TRBV19,TGTGCCACTGGACAGAGGGCCACCTACGAGCAGTACTTC,CATGQRATYEQYF
.,TRBJ2-3,.,TRBV5-6,TGTGCCAGCAGCGGGGGGTATACGCAGTATTTT,CASSGGYTQYF
TRBD1,TRBJ1-6,.,TRBV5-4,TGTGCCAGCAGCCTTGGGGACAGGCAGAATTCACCCCTCCACTTT,CASSLGDRQNSPLHF
.,TRBJ2-5,once,TRBV19,TGTGCCAGTAGTATAGTAGTGACAGGAATACAAGAGACCCAGTACTTC,CASSIVVTGIQETQYF
.,TRBJ1-2,.,TRBV19,TGTGCCAGTAGTATGCGACAGACTGTTGGCTACACCTTC,CASSMRQTVGYTF
TRBD1,TRBJ1-2,.,TRBV28,TGTGCCAGCAGTGAGCGACAGGGTCATGGCTACACCTTC,CASSERQGHGYTF
.,TRBJ1-5,.,TRBV27,TGTGCCAGCAGTTTCCGCGCAGGGTTGAGTCAGCCCCAGCATTTT,CASSFRAGLSQPQHF
TRBD2,TRBJ2-1,.,TRBV7-2,TGTGCCAGCAGCCCGCCGGGACTATCAAATGAGCAGTTCTTC,CASSPPGLSNEQFF
.,TRBJ2-7,.,TRBV28,TGTGCCAGCAGTGGGGGCCTGTCTCTCGAGCAGTACTTC,CASSGGLSLEQYF
TRBD1,TRBJ1-1,.,TRBV28,TGTGCCAGCAGTTTAAACAGGGGTGAAGCTTTCTTT,CASSLNRGEAFF